The clone carrying this T cell receptor (beta chain) was counted ten times or more. Its antigen is unidentified. RNA transcripts yielded amplified TCR beta CDR3 regions. A first-round RT-PCR used HTBI primers, followed by a second-round multiplex PCR. TCRdb recomputed calls from the multiplex PCR reads with MiXCR, one row per CDR3 protein. The table includes 200,000 to 250,000 distinct CDR3 sequences, approximately 28% detected once. This specimen comes from a study of Graves' ophthalmopathy and Graves' hyperthyroidism. General study points: The study's model predicted ophthalmopathy progression at about 68% sensitivity and 72% to 85% specificity.

Per the germline V gene, CDR1 is MNHEY and CDR2 is SMNVEV (reference sequence). CDR3 size: 13 residues. The V end was cut by 7 bases, the J end by 4 bases, with 10 bases between. The TCR comes from a man in his forties or fifties with Graves' ophthalmopathy. Sequencing was done on a sample of peripheral blood. The chain combines TRBV27 with TRBJ2-2, with D perhaps TRBD2 (6 bases). In nucleotides, the CDR3 is TGTGCCAGCAAGGGACTTACCACCGGGGAGCTGTTTTTT. Amino acids: CASKGLTTGELFF.